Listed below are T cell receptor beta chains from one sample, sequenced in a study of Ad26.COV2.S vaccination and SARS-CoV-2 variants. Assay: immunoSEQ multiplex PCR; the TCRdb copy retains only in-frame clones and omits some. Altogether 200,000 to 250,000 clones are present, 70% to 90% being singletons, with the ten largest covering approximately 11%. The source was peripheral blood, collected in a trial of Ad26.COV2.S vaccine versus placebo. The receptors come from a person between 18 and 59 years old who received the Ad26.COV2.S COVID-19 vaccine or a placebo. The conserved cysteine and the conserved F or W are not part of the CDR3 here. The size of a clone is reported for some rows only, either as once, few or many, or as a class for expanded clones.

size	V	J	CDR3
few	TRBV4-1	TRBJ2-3	ASSQAGAGYTQY
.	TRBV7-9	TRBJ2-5	ASSLVAGGRETQY
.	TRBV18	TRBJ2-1	ASSPDSYNEQF
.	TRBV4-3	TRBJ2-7	ASSLDTGAYEQY
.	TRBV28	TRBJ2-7	ASISRDSYEQY
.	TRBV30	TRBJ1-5	AWSAEDNQPQH
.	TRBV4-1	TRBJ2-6	ASSQAGVGANVLT
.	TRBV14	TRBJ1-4	ASSFYLGEKLF
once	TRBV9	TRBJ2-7	ASSTSGGQYYEQY
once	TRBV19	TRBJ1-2	ASSRDTNYGYT
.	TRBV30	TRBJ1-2	AWISRRGDGYT
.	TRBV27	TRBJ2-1	ASSPISGARNEQF
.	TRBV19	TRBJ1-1	ASTRGYTEAF
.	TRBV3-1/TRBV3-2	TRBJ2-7	ASSPPSCGLAGGRPPYEQY
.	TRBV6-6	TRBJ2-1	ASGRGGGASYNEQF
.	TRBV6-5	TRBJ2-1	ASTTYGGSYNEQF
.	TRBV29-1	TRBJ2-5	SGGQGTETQY
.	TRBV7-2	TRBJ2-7	ASSLSTYEQY
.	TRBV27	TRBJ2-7	ASRTPGQGGEQY
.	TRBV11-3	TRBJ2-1	ASSPSGSPNEQF
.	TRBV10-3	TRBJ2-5	ATGQGYDETQY
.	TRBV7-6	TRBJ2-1	ASSFGLAGYNEQF
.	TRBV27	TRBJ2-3	ASRSDWADTQY
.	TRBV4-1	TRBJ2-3	ASSQTATDTQY
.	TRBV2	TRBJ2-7	ASSDLGIHSYEQY
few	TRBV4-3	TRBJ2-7	ASSQVVGSEQY
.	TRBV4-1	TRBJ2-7	ASSQLGLDSYEQY
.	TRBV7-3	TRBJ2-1	ASSLGLAGFNEQF
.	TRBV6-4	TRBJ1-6	ASRGDSHNSPLH
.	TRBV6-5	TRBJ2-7	ASRNSYEQY
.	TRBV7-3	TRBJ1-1	ASNQGQTNTEAF
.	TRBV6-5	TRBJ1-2	ASTKQAKISYGYT
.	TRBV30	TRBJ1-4	AWTLFAGTANEKLF
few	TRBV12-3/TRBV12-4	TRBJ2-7	ASSASTRWEQY
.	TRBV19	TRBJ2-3	ASSIGPTDTQY
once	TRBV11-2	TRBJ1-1	ASSSAHRAPNTEAF
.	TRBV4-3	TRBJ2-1	ASSLSTAKDEQF
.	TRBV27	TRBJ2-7	ASRLQETYEQY
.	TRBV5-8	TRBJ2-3	ASSLVAGTDTQY
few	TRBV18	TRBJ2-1	ASSPRQAPREQF
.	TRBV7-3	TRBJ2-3	ASSLTPSGGGTDTQY
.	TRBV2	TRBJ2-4	ASSELGERGNIQY
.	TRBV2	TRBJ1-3	ASSVPRSGNTIY
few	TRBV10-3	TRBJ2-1	AISSGLAGGDEQF
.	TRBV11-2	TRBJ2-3	ASSLANVRSTDTQY
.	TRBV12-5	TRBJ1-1	ASGLGDRGRTEAF
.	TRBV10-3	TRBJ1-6	AISEEPYNSPLH
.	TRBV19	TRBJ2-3	ASSIGVKNTDTQY
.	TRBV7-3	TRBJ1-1	ASSLTRETEAF
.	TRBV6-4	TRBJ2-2	ASREGAVTGELF
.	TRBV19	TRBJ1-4	ASKSLGQGNEKLF